This T cell receptor (beta chain) was found in a study of T cell responses to AZD1222 COVID-19 vaccine. Study-wide background: Pooling was applied to second doses at about 4 or about 12 weeks. Whole-study findings and limits: No repertoire was sampled before or during the peak T cell response, only after it.

Generated by immunoSEQ multiplex PCR, the TCRdb table keeps only in-frame clones and is missing some. Among approximately 150,000 clones, approximately 94% were seen once, and the ten largest hold 4% to 5.5%. There are 15 residues in the CDR3. Looked up from germline, CDR1 is MNHEY and CDR2 is SVGAGI. V lost 0 bases, J lost 10 bases, and 13 bases lay in between. On this clone: Its antigen is not known.

This chain connects TRBV6-5 to TRBJ1-6, with D hard to call. The sequence derives from an adult in good health. The sequencing used peripheral blood, collected on day 0 of AZD1222 vaccination. The CDR3 loop reads CASSYSVQVRSPLHF. The CDR3 coding sequence is TGTGCCAGCAGTTACTCGGTCCAGGTTCGCTCACCCCTCCACTTT.